This T cell receptor (beta chain) was sequenced during a study of radiotherapy plus CTLA-4 blockade in lung cancer. Study at large: With 31% of patients having disease control, objective responses were seen in roughly 18%.

Worth noting for this clone: No antigen is known for it.

Sequencing used immunoSEQ multiplex PCR; TCRdb keeps in-frame clones, though not all of them. Counted here are about 40,000 clones, 79% occurring once; the ten biggest clones make up less than 25%. The CDR3 extends over 15 amino acids. V was pared by 8 bases and J by 6 bases, with 23 bases between. Germline CDR1 and CDR2: SNHLY and FYNNEI. Findings and caveats of the study: TCR clones originating in tumors grew in number in blood after radiotherapy plus ipilimumab. With interferon-beta, early dynamics of blood T cell clones were reported to best predict response.

The chain carries TRBV2 and TRBJ2-7, with D unclear. The sequence was obtained from a human donor with non-small cell lung cancer that progressed on radiotherapy plus ipilimumab. Sequencing used peripheral blood, obtained from a patient treated with radiotherapy plus ipilimumab. The CDR3 nucleotides are TGTGCCAGCTGCGTTGGGCTAAGAAGAGACGGCGAGCAGTACTTC. Its protein is CASCVGLRRDGEQYF.